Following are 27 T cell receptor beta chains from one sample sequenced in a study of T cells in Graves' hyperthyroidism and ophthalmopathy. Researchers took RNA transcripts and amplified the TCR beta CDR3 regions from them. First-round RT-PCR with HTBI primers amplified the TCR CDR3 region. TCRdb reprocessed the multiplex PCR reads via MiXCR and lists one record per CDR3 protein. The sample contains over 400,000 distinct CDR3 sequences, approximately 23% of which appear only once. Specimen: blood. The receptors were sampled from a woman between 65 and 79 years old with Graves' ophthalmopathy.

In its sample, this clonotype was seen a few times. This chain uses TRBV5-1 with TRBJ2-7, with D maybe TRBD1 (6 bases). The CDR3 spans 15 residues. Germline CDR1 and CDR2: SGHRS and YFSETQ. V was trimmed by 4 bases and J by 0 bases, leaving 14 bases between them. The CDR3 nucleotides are TGCGCCAGCAGCCCAAGACAGGCGAGCTCCTACGAGCAGTACTTC. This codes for CASSPRQASSYEQYF.

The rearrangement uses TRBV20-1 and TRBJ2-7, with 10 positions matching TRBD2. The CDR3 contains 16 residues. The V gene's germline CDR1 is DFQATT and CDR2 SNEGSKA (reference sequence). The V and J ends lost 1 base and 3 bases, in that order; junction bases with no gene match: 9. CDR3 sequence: CSARGSSGRGHYEQYF. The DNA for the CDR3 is TGCAGTGCTAGAGGGTCTAGCGGGAGAGGGCACTACGAGCAGTACTTC.

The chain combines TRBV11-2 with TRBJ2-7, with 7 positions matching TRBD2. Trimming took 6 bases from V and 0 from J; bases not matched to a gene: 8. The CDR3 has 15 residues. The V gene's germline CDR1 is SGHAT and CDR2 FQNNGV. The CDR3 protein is CASRKGGRASYEQYF. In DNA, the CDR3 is TGTGCCAGCAGAAAAGGAGGGAGGGCCTCCTACGAGCAGTACTTC.

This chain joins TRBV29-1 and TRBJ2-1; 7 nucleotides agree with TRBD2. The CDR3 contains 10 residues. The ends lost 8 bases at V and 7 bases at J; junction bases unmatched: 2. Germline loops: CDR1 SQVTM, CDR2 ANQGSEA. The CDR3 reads CSSGGNEQFF. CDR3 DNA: TGCAGCTCCGGGGGGAATGAGCAGTTCTTC.

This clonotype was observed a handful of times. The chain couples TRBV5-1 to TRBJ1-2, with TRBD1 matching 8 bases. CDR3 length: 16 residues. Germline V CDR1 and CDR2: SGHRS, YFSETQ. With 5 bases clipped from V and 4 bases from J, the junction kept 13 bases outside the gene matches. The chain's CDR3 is CASSQGAPIDGYGYTF. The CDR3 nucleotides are TGCGCCAGCAGTCAGGGGGCTCCGATAGACGGCTATGGCTACACCTTC.

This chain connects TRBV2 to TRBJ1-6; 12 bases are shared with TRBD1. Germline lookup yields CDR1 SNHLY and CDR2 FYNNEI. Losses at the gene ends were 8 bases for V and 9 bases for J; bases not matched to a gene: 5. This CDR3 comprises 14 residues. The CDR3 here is CASGGQGAISPLHF. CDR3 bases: TGTGCCAGCGGGGGACAGGGGGCTATTTCACCCCTCCACTTT.

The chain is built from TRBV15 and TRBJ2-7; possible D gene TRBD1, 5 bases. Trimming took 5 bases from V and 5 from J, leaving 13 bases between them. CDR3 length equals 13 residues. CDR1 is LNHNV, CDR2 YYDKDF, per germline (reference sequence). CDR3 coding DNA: TGTGCCACCAGCTCTACAGGTGCCCACGAGCAGTACTTC. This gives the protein CATSSTGAHEQYF.

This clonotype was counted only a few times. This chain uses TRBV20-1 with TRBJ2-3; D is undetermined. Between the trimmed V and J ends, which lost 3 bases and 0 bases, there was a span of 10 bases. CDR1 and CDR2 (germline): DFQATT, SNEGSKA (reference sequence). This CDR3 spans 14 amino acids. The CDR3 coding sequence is TGCAGTGCTAGGCGGACCCGGAGCACAGATACGCAGTATTTT. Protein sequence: CSARRTRSTDTQYF.

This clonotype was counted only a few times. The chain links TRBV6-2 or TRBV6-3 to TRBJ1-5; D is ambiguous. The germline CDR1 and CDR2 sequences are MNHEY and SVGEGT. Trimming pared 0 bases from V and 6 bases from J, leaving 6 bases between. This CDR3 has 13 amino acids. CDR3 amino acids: CASSYSGIQPQHF. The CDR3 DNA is TGTGCCAGCAGTTACTCGGGGATTCAGCCCCAGCATTTT.

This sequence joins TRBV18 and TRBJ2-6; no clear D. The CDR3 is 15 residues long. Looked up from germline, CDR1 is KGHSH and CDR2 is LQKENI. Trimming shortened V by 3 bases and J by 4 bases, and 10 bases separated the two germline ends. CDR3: CASSPWKIGANVLTF. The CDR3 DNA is TGTGCCAGCTCACCCTGGAAGATCGGGGCCAACGTCCTGACTTTC.

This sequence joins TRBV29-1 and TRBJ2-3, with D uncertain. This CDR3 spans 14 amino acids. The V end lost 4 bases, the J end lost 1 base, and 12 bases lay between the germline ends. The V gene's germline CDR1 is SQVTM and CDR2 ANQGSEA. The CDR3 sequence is CSVGLLGRTDTQYF. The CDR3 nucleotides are TGCAGCGTTGGTCTTCTAGGACGCACAGATACGCAGTATTTT.

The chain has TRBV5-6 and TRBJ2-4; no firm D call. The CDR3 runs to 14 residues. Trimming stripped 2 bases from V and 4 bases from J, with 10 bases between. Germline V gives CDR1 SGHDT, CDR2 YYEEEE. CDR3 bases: TGTGCCAGCAGCTTATTCACAGTGAAAAACATTCAGTACTTC. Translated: CASSLFTVKNIQYF.

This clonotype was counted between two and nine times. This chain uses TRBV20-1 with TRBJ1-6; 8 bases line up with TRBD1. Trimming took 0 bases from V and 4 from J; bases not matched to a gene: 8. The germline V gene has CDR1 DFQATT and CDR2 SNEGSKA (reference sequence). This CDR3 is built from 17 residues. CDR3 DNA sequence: TGCAGTGCTAGAGATATAACCGGGACAGGATATAATTCACCCCTCCACTTT. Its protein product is CSARDITGTGYNSPLHF.

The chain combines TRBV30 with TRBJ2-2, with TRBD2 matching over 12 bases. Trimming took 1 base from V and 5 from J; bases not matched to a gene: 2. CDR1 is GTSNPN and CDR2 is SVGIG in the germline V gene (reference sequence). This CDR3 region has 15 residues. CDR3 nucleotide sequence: TGTGCCTGGAGTGCCGGGACTAGCGGGACCGGGGAGCTGTTTTTT. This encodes CAWSAGTSGTGELFF. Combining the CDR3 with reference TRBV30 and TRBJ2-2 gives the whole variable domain SQTIHQWPATLVQPVGSPLSLECTVEGTSNPNLYWYRQAAGRGLQLLFYSVGIGQISSEVPQNLSASRPQDRQFILSSKKLLLSDSGFYLCAWSAGTSGTGELFFGEGSRLTVL.

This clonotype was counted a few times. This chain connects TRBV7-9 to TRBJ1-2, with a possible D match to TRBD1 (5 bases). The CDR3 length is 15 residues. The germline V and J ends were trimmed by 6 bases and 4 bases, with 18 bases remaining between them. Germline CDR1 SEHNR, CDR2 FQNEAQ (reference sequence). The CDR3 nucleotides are TGTGCCAGCAGTCTAAGCCCGGGACCTGCCTATGGCTACACCTTC. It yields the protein CASSLSPGPAYGYTF.

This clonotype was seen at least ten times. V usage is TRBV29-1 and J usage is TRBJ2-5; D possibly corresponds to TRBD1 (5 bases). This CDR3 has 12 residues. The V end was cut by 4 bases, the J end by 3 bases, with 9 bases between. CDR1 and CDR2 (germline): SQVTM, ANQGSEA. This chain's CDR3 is CSVVGREETQYF. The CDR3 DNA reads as TGCAGCGTTGTGGGCAGGGAAGAGACCCAGTACTTC.

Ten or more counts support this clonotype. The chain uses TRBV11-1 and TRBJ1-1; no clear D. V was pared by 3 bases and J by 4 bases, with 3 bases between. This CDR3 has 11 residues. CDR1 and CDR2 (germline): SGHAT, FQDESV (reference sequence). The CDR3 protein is CASSLITEAFF. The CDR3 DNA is TGTGCCAGCAGCTTGATCACTGAAGCTTTCTTT.

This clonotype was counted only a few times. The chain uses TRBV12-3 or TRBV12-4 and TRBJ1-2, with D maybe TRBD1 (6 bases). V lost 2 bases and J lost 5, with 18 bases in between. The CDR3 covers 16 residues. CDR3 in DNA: TGTGCCAGCAGTTTACCCCCATCCAGGGGACGATATGGCTACACCTTC. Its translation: CASSLPPSRGRYGYTF.

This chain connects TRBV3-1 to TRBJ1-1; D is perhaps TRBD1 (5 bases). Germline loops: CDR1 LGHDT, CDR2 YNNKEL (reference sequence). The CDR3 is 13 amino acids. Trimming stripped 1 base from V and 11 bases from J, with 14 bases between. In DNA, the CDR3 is TGTGCCAGCAGCCAAGTGATAACAGGAACGGCTTTCTTT. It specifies CASSQVITGTAFF.

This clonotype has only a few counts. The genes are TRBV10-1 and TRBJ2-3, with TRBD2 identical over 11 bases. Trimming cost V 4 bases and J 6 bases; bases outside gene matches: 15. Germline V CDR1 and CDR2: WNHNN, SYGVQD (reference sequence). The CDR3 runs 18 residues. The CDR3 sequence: CASSGRGASGRPRDTQYF. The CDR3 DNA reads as TGCGCCAGCAGTGGACGGGGGGCTAGCGGGAGGCCACGGGATACGCAGTATTTT.

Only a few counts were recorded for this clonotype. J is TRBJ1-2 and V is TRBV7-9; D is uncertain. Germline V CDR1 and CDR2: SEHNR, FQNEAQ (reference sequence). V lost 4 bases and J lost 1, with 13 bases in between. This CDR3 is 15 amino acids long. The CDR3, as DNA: TGTGCCAGCAGCTCCGTTTCCAAGGGTAACTATGGCTACACCTTC. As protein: CASSSVSKGNYGYTF.

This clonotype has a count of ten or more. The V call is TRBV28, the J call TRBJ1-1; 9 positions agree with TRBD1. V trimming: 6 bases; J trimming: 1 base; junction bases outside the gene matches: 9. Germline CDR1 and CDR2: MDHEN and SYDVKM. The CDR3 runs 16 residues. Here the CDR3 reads CASRGQGALGNTEAFF. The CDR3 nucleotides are TGTGCCAGCAGGGGACAGGGAGCATTGGGGAACACTGAAGCTTTCTTT.

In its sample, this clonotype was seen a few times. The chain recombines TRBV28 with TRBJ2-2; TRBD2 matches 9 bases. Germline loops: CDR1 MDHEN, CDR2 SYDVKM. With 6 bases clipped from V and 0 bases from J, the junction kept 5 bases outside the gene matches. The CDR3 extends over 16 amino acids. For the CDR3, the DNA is TGTGCCAGCAGCCCAGCGGGAGGAGCGAACACCGGGGAGCTGTTTTTT. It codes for CASSPAGGANTGELFF.

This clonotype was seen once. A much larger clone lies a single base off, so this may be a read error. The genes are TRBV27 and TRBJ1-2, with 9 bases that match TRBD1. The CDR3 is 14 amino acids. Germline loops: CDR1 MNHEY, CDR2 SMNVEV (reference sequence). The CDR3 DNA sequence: TGTGCCAGCAGTTTTGGAGACAGGGGGTATGACTACACCTTC. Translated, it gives CASSFGDRGYDYTF.

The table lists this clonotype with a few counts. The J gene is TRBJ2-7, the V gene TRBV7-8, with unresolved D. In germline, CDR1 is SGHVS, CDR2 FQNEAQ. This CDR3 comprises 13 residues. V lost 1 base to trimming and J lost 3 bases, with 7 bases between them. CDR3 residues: CASSLVAVYEQYF. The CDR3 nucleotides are TGTGCCAGCAGCTTAGTGGCAGTCTACGAGCAGTACTTC.

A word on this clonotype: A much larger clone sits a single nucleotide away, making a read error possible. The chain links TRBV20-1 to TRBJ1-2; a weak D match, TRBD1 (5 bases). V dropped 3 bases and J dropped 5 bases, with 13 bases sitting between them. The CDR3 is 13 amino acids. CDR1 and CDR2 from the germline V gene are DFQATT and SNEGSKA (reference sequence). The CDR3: CSASETESYGYTF. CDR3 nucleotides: TGCAGTGCTAGCGAGACAGAGTCTTATGGCTACACCTTC.

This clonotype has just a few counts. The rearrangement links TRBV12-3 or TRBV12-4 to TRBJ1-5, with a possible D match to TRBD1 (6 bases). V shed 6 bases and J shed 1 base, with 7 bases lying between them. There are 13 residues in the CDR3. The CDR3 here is CASRGHSNQPQHF. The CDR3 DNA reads TGTGCCAGCAGGGGACACAGCAATCAGCCCCAGCATTTT.